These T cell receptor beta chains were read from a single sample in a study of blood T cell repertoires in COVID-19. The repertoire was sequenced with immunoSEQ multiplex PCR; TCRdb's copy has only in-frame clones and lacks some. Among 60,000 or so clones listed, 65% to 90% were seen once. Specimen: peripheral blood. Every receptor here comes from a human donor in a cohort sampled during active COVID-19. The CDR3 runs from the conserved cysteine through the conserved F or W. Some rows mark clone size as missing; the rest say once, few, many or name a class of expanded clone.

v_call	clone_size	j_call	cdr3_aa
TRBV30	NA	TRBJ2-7	CACDLGSYEQYF
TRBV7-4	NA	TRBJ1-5	CASSLEWGLYSNQPQHF
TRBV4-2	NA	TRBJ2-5	CASSQGGRGDGTQYF
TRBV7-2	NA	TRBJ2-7	CASSPRYEQYF
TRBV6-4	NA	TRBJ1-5	CASSDVFSGGNQPQHF
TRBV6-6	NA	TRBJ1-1	CASSYNQGDTEAFF
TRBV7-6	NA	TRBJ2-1	CASSPTPSGGSNEQFF
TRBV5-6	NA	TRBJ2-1	CASSFPGGGNNEQFF
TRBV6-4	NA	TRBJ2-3	CASSDPSFGDGISSTDTQYF
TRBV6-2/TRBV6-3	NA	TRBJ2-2	CASSYGGVGELFF
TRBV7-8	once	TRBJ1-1	CASSLDRMRGEAFF
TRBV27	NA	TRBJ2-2	CASANSGGIIFSNTGELFF
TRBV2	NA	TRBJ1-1	CASIVQVPNTEAFF
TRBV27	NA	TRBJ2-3	CASSLPTDTQYF
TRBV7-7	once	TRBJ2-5	CASSLSGGPWETQYF
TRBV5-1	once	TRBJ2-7	CASSLRDRAYEQYF
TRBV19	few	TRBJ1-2	CASDNVRTGGGYGYTF
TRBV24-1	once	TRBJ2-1	CATARVAGAPYNEQFF
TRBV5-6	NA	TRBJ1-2	CASSYARGLGGYTF
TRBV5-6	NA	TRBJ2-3	CASSSTDTQYF
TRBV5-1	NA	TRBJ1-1	CASSKPGDSNTEAFF
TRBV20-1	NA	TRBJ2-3	CSASRGGGEADTQYF
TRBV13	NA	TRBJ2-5	CASSLGKLTSTYQETQYF
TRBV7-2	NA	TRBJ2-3	CASSPQLDTQYF
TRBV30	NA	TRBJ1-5	CACGGHNQPQHF
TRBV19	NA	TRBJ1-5	CASSPGIGQPQHF
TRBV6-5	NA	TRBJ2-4	CASLPNGAKNIQYF
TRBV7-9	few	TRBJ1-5	CASSLGTTGDQPQHF
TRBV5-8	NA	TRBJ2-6	CASPRQGGVVGANVLTF
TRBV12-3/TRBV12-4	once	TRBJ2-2	CASSFTNTGELFF
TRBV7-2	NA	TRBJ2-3	CATEGFSTDTQYF
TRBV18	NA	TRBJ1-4	CASSPKAGDNEKLFF